The 14 T cell receptor beta chains in this list originate from one sample, sequenced in a study of shared T cell receptors in the human thymus. The protocol was immunoSEQ multiplex PCR, while the TCRdb copy is restricted to in-frame clones and leaves out a portion. The table has about 660,000 clones, over 75% seen once; the top ten hold around 0.0099%. These same records also appear under a second study, on human thymus T cells.

The sample comprised thymocytes. These receptor sequences come from a boy younger than two with a congenital heart defect.

This clone appeared once. The genes are TRBV5-4 and TRBJ2-2; TRBD1 matches 7 bases. V shed 0 bases, J shed 3 bases, and the junction held 2 bases outside the gene matches. Germline values: CDR1 SGHNT, CDR2 YYREEE (reference sequence). CDR3 length: 15 amino acids. CDR3 sequence reads: CASSLGTGDTGELFF. The CDR3 nucleotides are TGTGCCAGCAGCTTGGGCACAGGGGACACCGGGGAGCTGTTTTTT.

This chain joins TRBV6-1 and TRBJ2-1, with 9 bases lining up with TRBD1. V lost 1 base to trimming and J lost 7 bases; unmatched junction nucleotides: 11. The CDR3 loop spans 17 amino acids. Germline CDR1 is MNHNS and CDR2 is SASEGT. The CDR3 DNA reads as TGTGCCAGCAGTGAAGAGGGTCGGGACAGGGCGCTAAATGAGCAGTTCTTC. It yields the protein CASSEEGRDRALNEQFF.

The CDR3 is CASSLGDRVSMSQGNTIYF. DNA for the CDR3: TGTGCCAGCAGCTTAGGGGACAGGGTTTCCATGAGCCAAGGAAACACCATATATTTT. The chain links TRBV7-2 to TRBJ1-3; 9 bases fit TRBD1. Germline V CDR1 and CDR2: SGHTA, FQGNSA. V lost 1 base and J lost 4; bases outside the gene matches: 14. The CDR3 contains 19 residues.

The chain joins TRBV5-1 to TRBJ1-2; weak D call: TRBD1 (6 bases). Trimming removed 0 bases at V and 4 bases at J, with 16 bases between. CDR1 and CDR2 (germline): SGHRS, YFSETQ. The CDR3 is made up of 16 amino acids. DNA of the CDR3: TGCGCCAGCAGCTTGGGACACAGGGAGCCCCTCTATGGCTACACCTTC. This sequence encodes CASSLGHREPLYGYTF.

The chain combines TRBV4-3 with TRBJ2-2; D gene unclear. Trimming pared 2 bases from V and 3 bases from J, leaving 19 bases between. The CDR3 has 18 amino acids. CDR1 LGHNA and CDR2 YSLEER come from the germline V gene. CDR3 in amino acids: CASSQFSTEIWDTGELFF. The CDR3 region has the DNA TGCGCCAGCAGCCAATTCTCGACTGAAATTTGGGACACCGGGGAGCTGTTTTTT.

J is TRBJ1-2 and V is TRBV2; D is perhaps TRBD1 (6 bases). The CDR3 is 15 amino acids. Germline CDR1 SNHLY, CDR2 FYNNEI. Deletions cut 4 bases from V and 0 bases from J, with 12 bases between. The DNA for the CDR3 is TGTGCCAGCAGTGGGGGGACAACTACTAACTATGGCTACACCTTC. Translating gives CASSGGTTTNYGYTF.

V usage is TRBV6-4 and J usage is TRBJ2-1, with 8 nucleotides matching TRBD2. Germline V lookup: CDR1 MRHNA, CDR2 SNTAGT. This CDR3 contains 14 residues. V was pared by 6 bases and J by 5 bases, with 6 bases of the junction left unmatched. CDR3 loop: CASRASGSDNEQFF. DNA for the CDR3: TGTGCCAGCAGGGCGAGCGGGAGTGACAATGAGCAGTTCTTC.

The chain employs TRBV5-4 and TRBJ1-1; 7 bases map to TRBD1. Germline loops: CDR1 SGHNT, CDR2 YYREEE (reference sequence). V was pared by 3 bases and J by 2 bases, with 4 bases of the junction left unmatched. The CDR3 is 14 residues long. The CDR3 here is CASSYGTVNTEAFF. For the CDR3, the DNA is TGTGCCAGCAGCTACGGGACAGTCAACACTGAAGCTTTCTTT.

The chain employs TRBV4-3 and TRBJ1-2; 7 positions match TRBD1. Trimming at V came to 0 bases and at J to 7 bases, leaving 14 bases not matched to a gene. This CDR3 is built from 17 residues. Germline V CDR1 and CDR2: LGHNA, YSLEER. CDR3 nucleotide sequence: TGCGCCAGCAGCCAAGAACACCCCGCCAGGGGGGATGGTGGCTACACCTTC. Its protein product is CASSQEHPARGDGGYTF.

The chain couples TRBV9 to TRBJ2-3, with 11 bases fitting TRBD2. Germline V gives CDR1 SGDLS, CDR2 YYNGEE. Trimming cost V 2 bases and J 0 bases; bases outside gene matches: 5. The CDR3 totals 17 residues. CDR3 amino acids: CASSVGLAVTSTDTQYF. In DNA form, the CDR3 reads TGTGCCAGCAGCGTGGGACTAGCGGTGACTAGCACAGATACGCAGTATTTT.

V gene TRBV7-9 combines with J gene TRBJ2-1; TRBD2 agrees at 13 bases. The CDR3 extends over 17 amino acids. With V trimmed by 5 bases and J by 5 bases, 9 bases remained unmatched. CDR1 and CDR2 from the germline V gene are SEHNR and FQNEAQ (reference sequence). The CDR3 region has the DNA TGTGCCAGCAGCGGGCGGACTAGCGGGAGAGGGGACAATGAGCAGTTCTTC. It encodes CASSGRTSGRGDNEQFF.

V is TRBV12-5 and J is TRBJ2-7; tentatively, D is TRBD1 (6 bases). Germline CDR1 reads LGHNT; CDR2 reads FRNRAP. The germline V and J ends were trimmed by 1 base and 3 bases, with 7 bases remaining between them. The CDR3 is made up of 13 amino acids. In DNA, the CDR3 is TGTGCTAGTGGTTTGGCAGGGGACTACGAGCAGTACTTC. Protein: CASGLAGDYEQYF.

The CDR3 loop reads CASGTGTETQYF. The CDR3 DNA reads TGTGCCAGCGGAACAGGGACAGAGACCCAGTACTTC. V gene TRBV27 combines with J gene TRBJ2-5, with D perhaps matching TRBD1 (6 bases). The CDR3 covers 12 residues. Trimming removed 8 bases from V and 4 bases from J, with 11 bases in between. CDR1 and CDR2 from the germline V gene are MNHEY and SMNVEV (reference sequence).

The V gene is TRBV25-1, the J gene TRBJ1-1; D is undetermined. Germline V lookup: CDR1 MGHDK, CDR2 SYGVNS. This CDR3 is built from 13 residues. The V end lost 6 bases, the J end lost 0 bases, and 8 bases lay between the germline ends. CDR3 residues: CASSPLMNTEAFF. Written as DNA, the CDR3 is TGTGCCAGCAGCCCCCTAATGAACACTGAAGCTTTCTTT.